This T cell receptor (beta chain) is drawn from a study of regulatory T cells in long-lasting Graves disease. Time point specified: newly diagnosed GD, antithyroid drugs for less than 3 months. Following extraction of RNA from PBMCs, that RNA was used to make the TCR library. Trimming removed 5 bases from V and 4 bases from J, with 6 bases in between. Germline V gene sequence: CDR1 SGHNT, CDR2 YENEEA. This CDR3 is built from 12 residues. CDR3 regions were amplified by Arm-PCR using iRepertoire HTBI primers to build TCR beta libraries. MiXCR, applied by TCRdb to the multiplex PCR reads, yields one record per CDR3 protein. Of a few hundred thousand distinct CDR3 sequences listed, roughly a sixth were seen once; the top ten hold roughly 27%. This sample was shared with a second study, whose subject was T cells in Graves' hyperthyroidism and ophthalmopathy.

The sequenced sample was peripheral blood mononuclear cells (PBMCs), obtained at new diagnosis, from a patient treated with antithyroid drugs. The chain joins TRBV11-3 to TRBJ1-3; D is ambiguous. This TCR derives from a man aged 35-49 years with Graves disease. In DNA, the CDR3 is TGTGCCAGCAGCAACCAGGGAAACACCATATATTTT. This gives the protein CASSNQGNTIYF. Complete variable domain (other parts from reference TRBV11-3 and TRBJ1-3): EAGVVQSPRYKIIEKKQPVAFWCNPISGHNTLYWYLQNLGQGPELLIRYENEEAVDDSQLPKDRFSAERLKGVDSTLKIQPAELGDSAVYLCASSNQGNTIYFGEGSWLTVV.